One sample yielded the 21 T cell receptor beta chains listed below, sequenced in a study of blood T cells in healthy people across ages. A second PCR of roughly 6 to 12 cycles used a sample-barcoded 5' primer and a J-beta primer mix. TCRdb passed the 5' RACE reads through MiXCR, listing each CDR3 protein once. The sample has about 290,000 distinct CDR3 sequences; 27% are singletons. Source material: blood. These receptor sequences come from a woman between 70 and 85 years old in good health.

This clonotype was recorded many times. The gene calls are TRBV28 and TRBJ2-2, with 8 bases aligning to TRBD2. CDR1 MDHEN and CDR2 SYDVKM come from the germline V gene. This CDR3 is 14 amino acids long. Losses at the gene ends were 10 bases for V and 5 bases for J; bases not matched to a gene: 9. CDR3 sequence (DNA): TGTGCCACCGCCGGGGGGGTTAAAACCGGGGAGCTGTTTTTT. Translating it yields CATAGGVKTGELFF.

The chain links TRBV25-1 to TRBJ1-2, with D possibly TRBD1 on 5 matching bases. The ends were cut back, 2 bases at V and 6 bases at J, with 10 bases in the middle. This CDR3 has 13 amino acids. Germline V gene lookup returns CDR1 MGHDK and CDR2 SYGVNS. The DNA for the CDR3 is TGTGCCAGCAGTGAAGCAGGGCTCGATGGCTACACCTTC. Protein sequence: CASSEAGLDGYTF.

V gene TRBV28 combines with J gene TRBJ2-5, with D possibly called TRBD1 or TRBD2 (6 bases each). The V end lost 3 bases, the J end lost 5 bases, and 16 bases lay between the germline ends. From germline, CDR1 is MDHEN and CDR2 SYDVKM. The CDR3 extends over 15 amino acids. In nucleotides, the CDR3 is TGTGCCAGCAGTTTCACCGGGGGCCTCGGGGAGACCCAGTACTTC. Protein sequence: CASSFTGGLGETQYF. Supplemented by reference TRBV28 and TRBJ2-5, the full variable domain reads DVKVTQSSRYLVKRTGEKVFLECVQDMDHENMFWYRQDPGLGLRLIYFSYDVKMKEKGDIPEGYSVSREKKERFSLILESASTNQTSMYLCASSFTGGLGETQYFGPGTRLLVL.

About this clonotype itself: The CDR3 does not end in the conserved phenylalanine or tryptophan, so this is likely a read error. CDR3 sequence (DNA): TGTGCCAGCTCCTCACGCAGGAGTCCGGATACGCAGTATCTT. This translates into CASSSRRSPDTQYL. The V gene is TRBV14, the J gene TRBJ2-3; D is unresolved. The CDR3 consists of 14 residues. V lost 8 bases and J 6 bases, leaving 18 bases between the germline ends. The germline gives CDR1 SGHDN, CDR2 FVKESK.

This clonotype was seen only a few times. The J gene is TRBJ2-1, the V gene TRBV4-1; no clear D. With 3 bases removed from V and 6 bases from J, the gap between germline ends came to 18 bases. There are 16 residues in the CDR3. Germline CDR1 reads MGHRA; CDR2 reads YSYEKL. CDR3 DNA: TGCGCCAGCAGCCACCCTGAGGAAGTCGCTACCAATGAGCAGTTCTTC. This encodes CASSHPEEVATNEQFF.

This clonotype was counted only a few times. V is TRBV2 and J is TRBJ2-5; D not resolved. Germline V gene lookup returns CDR1 SNHLY and CDR2 FYNNEI. Between the trimmed V and J ends, which lost 3 bases and 5 bases, there was a span of 7 bases. This CDR3 spans 12 amino acids. In DNA, the CDR3 is TGTGCCAGCAGTGAGGTATACGAGACCCAGTACTTC. The encoded protein is CASSEVYETQYF.

The sample holds a few counts of this clonotype. This chain connects TRBV18 to TRBJ2-2; the D is unclear. V lost 1 base and J lost 0, with 6 bases in between. The CDR3 consists of 15 residues. Germline V gene lookup returns CDR1 KGHSH and CDR2 LQKENI. CDR3 region: CASSPLKANTGELFF. The DNA of the CDR3 is TGTGCCAGCTCACCACTTAAGGCGAACACCGGGGAGCTGTTTTTT.

This clonotype was recorded a few times. V and J are TRBV19 and TRBJ1-1; perhaps TRBD1 as D (5 bases). V was pared by 9 bases and J by 4 bases, with 9 bases between. Germline V gene data show CDR1 as LNHDA and CDR2 as SQIVND (reference sequence). The CDR3 loop spans 11 amino acids. The CDR3 region is CASRRGTEAFF. The CDR3 DNA is TGTGCCAGCAGAAGGGGCACTGAAGCTTTCTTT.

Regarding this clonotype: Just one base apart from a much larger clone, this may be a read error. The V and J genes are TRBV24-1 and TRBJ2-1, with D perhaps TRBD2 (6 bases). The CDR3 covers 19 residues. CDR1 and CDR2 (germline): KGHDR, SFDVKD. CDR3 amino acids: CAASDPTPRLDGTYNEQFF. CDR3 bases: TGTGCCGCCAGTGACCCTACTCCTCGACTAGACGGGACCTACAATGAGCAGTTCTTC.

The CDR3 region is CASSKRTSGYNEQFF. In DNA, the CDR3 is TGTGCCAGCTCCAAACGGACTAGCGGTTACAATGAGCAGTTCTTC. This rearrangement joins TRBV18 to TRBJ2-1; TRBD2 matches at 10 bases. V dropped 6 bases and J dropped 4; count of bases not matched to a gene: 6. Germline values: CDR1 KGHSH, CDR2 LQKENI. The CDR3 has 15 amino acids.

This clonotype has only a few counts. V and J are TRBV5-1 and TRBJ2-5, with D unclear. CDR1 is SGHRS, CDR2 YFSETQ, per germline. This CDR3 spans 15 amino acids. The ends were cut back, 0 bases at V and 3 bases at J, with 12 bases in the middle. CDR3 sequence (DNA): TGCGCCAGCAGCTTGGTTGTGGGTAGAAAAGAGACCCAGTACTTC. Translated, it gives CASSLVVGRKETQYF.

The chain recombines TRBV5-1 with TRBJ1-1; D is uncertain. V was clipped by 0 bases and J by 3 bases, with 9 bases between them. The CDR3 totals 14 residues. In germline, CDR1 is SGHRS, CDR2 YFSETQ. CDR3 nucleotide sequence: TGCGCCAGCAGCTTGGGAGGTGGGGACACTGAAGCTTTCTTT. Amino acid sequence: CASSLGGGDTEAFF.

This chain connects TRBV12-3 or TRBV12-4 to TRBJ1-5, with unresolved D. The CDR3 runs 14 residues. V lost 8 bases and J lost 5, with 16 bases in between. CDR3 coding DNA: TGTGCCAGCTCCCGAACAGCCTCCTATCAGCCCCAGCATTTT. Its protein product is CASSRTASYQPQHF.

The J gene is TRBJ1-2, the V gene TRBV5-1; D unclear. Germline V CDR1 and CDR2: SGHRS, YFSETQ. This CDR3 contains 13 residues. The ends were cut back, 1 base at V and 1 base at J, with 5 bases in the middle. The CDR3 DNA sequence: TGCGCCAGCAGCTTGTACAGTAACTATGGCTACACCTTC. Its translation: CASSLYSNYGYTF.

This clonotype has only a few counts. The chain carries TRBV10-3 and TRBJ2-3; 9 bases are a match to TRBD2. This CDR3 has 14 amino acids. Germline loops: CDR1 ENHRY, CDR2 SYGVKD. Trimming at V came to 5 bases and at J to 3 bases, leaving 3 bases not matched to a gene. For the CDR3, the DNA is TGTGCCATCAGTAGGGGACTAGCTACAGATACGCAGTATTTT. It is translated as CAISRGLATDTQYF.

This clonotype showed up many times. The V gene is TRBV5-5, the J gene TRBJ1-5; tentative D call: TRBD1 (5 bases). The CDR3 contains 15 residues. Trimming stripped 7 bases from V and 5 bases from J, with 19 bases between. Germline V gene data show CDR1 as SGHKS and CDR2 as YYEKEE (reference sequence). CDR3 in amino acids: CASFAGHGGDQPQHF. The CDR3 DNA is TGTGCCAGCTTCGCAGGACACGGTGGGGATCAGCCCCAGCATTTT.

This clonotype was found a few times. The chain carries TRBV5-4 and TRBJ2-1; D possibly corresponds to TRBD2 (5 bases). The J call may not be correct, given that the DNA end is closer to TRBJ2-5. This CDR3 spans 16 amino acids. Germline V CDR1 and CDR2: SGHNT, YYREEE (reference sequence). CDR3 DNA sequence: TGTGCCAGCAGCTTGGGTGCACTCTCGTGGGAGGAGACCCAGTACTTC. Encoded protein: CASSLGALSWEETQYF.

This clonotype was observed a handful of times. The CDR3 region has the DNA TGTGCCAGCAGTCACAGGAATCAGCCCCAGCATTTT. Protein sequence: CASSHRNQPQHF. This chain joins TRBV28 and TRBJ1-5; D is possibly TRBD1 (5 bases). CDR3 length equals 12 residues. Per the germline V gene, CDR1 is MDHEN and CDR2 is SYDVKM. The V end lost 5 bases, the J end lost 4 bases, and 6 bases lay between the germline ends.

This clonotype was counted a single time. This chain joins TRBV5-5 and TRBJ2-2; no reliable D call. V lost 1 base and J 4 bases, leaving 5 bases between the germline ends. The CDR3 extends over 13 amino acids. Germline values: CDR1 SGHKS, CDR2 YYEKEE (reference sequence). CDR3 bases: TGTGCCAGCAGCTTGTTATCCACCGGGGAGCTGTTTTTT. Protein: CASSLLSTGELFF.

This clonotype came up once. V is TRBV21-1 and J is TRBJ1-4. TRBV21-1 is designated a pseudogene. This CDR3 has 15 residues. CDR3 bases: TGTGCCAGCAGCAAAGCCGGAGGGAGGAGTGAAAAACTGTTTTTT. It is translated as CASSKAGGRSEKLFF.

This clonotype was counted between two and nine times. The chain carries TRBV7-6 and TRBJ1-1; unclear D gene. The length of the CDR3 is 16 residues. Germline CDR1 and CDR2: SGHVS and FNYEAQ. V was trimmed by 0 bases and J by 1 base, leaving 12 bases between them. The CDR3 loop reads CASSLAGATANTEAFF. In DNA form, the CDR3 reads TGTGCCAGCAGCTTAGCGGGTGCTACAGCGAACACTGAAGCTTTCTTT.